The 32 T cell receptor beta chains below come from one sample, sequenced in a study of T cell responses to AZD1222 COVID-19 vaccine. Produced via immunoSEQ multiplex PCR; TCRdb's table is partial and in-frame only. The sample includes some 120,000 clones, approximately 93% of them seen just once. Sample: peripheral blood, taken on day 0 of AZD1222 vaccination. Receptor source: an adult in good health.

The chain combines TRBV6-6 with TRBJ2-3; a possible D gene is TRBD1 (6 bases). Deletions cut 5 bases from V and 0 bases from J, with 15 bases between. CDR3 length: 16 residues. Germline loops: CDR1 MNHNY, CDR2 SVGAGI (reference sequence). CDR3 sequence: CASSRGQMASTDTQYF. As DNA, the CDR3 is TGTGCCAGCAGTCGCGGACAGATGGCTAGCACAGATACGCAGTATTTT.

The rearrangement links TRBV19 to TRBJ1-5, with 7 positions matching TRBD1. CDR3 size: 15 residues. V lost 5 bases and J lost 0; bases outside the gene matches: 4. Germline CDR1 and CDR2: LNHDA and SQIVND (reference sequence). The CDR3 here is CASSDTGDSNQPQHF. CDR3 in DNA: TGTGCCAGTAGTGATACAGGGGATAGCAATCAGCCCCAGCATTTT.

This sequence joins TRBV4-2 and TRBJ1-5; D may be TRBD1 (6 bases). V lost 4 bases, J lost 5 bases, and 12 bases lay in between. CDR3 length equals 14 residues. CDR1 and CDR2 from the germline V gene are LGHNA and YNFKEQ. The CDR3 nucleotides read TGTGCCAGCAGCCGAGACAGGTTGGATCAGCCCCAGCATTTT. Encoded protein: CASSRDRLDQPQHF.

This chain uses TRBV27 with TRBJ2-1; TRBD2 aligns across 8 bases. CDR1 and CDR2 from the germline V gene are MNHEY and SMNVEV (reference sequence). V lost 6 bases, J lost 8 bases, and 9 bases stayed unmatched. The CDR3 covers 14 residues. CDR3 sequence reads: CASRPGGVRDEQFF. The CDR3 nucleotides are TGTGCCAGCAGACCCGGGGGGGTTCGGGATGAGCAGTTCTTC.

This clone has only a few counts. The chain has TRBV19 and TRBJ1-2; D is ambiguous. Trimming took off 6 bases at V and 5 bases at J, with 13 bases between the two ends. The CDR3 has 13 residues. The germline V gene encodes CDR1 LNHDA and CDR2 SQIVND (reference sequence). The CDR3 loop reads CASRSGEAYGYTF. In DNA form, the CDR3 reads TGTGCCAGTAGGTCAGGCGAAGCGTATGGCTACACCTTC.

As regards this clone: Different DNA sequences within this sample yield the same CDR3. V usage is TRBV28 and J usage is TRBJ1-2; D uncertain. Germline loops: CDR1 MDHEN, CDR2 SYDVKM. This CDR3 region has 12 residues. V lost 6 bases and J lost 0, with 5 bases in between. The CDR3 region has the DNA TGTGCCAGCAGCACACCTAACTATGGCTACACCTTC. Translation gives CASSTPNYGYTF.

The chain combines TRBV4-1 with TRBJ1-6, with D maybe TRBD1 (5 bases). Trimming cost V 3 bases and J 10 bases, with 7 bases left between them. The CDR3 length is 12 residues. The germline gives CDR1 MGHRA, CDR2 YSYEKL. The CDR3 loop reads CASSQGGSPLHF. The CDR3 nucleotides read TGCGCCAGCAGCCAGGGGGGATCACCCCTCCACTTT.

The chain is built from TRBV3-1 (or the pseudogene TRBV3-2) and TRBJ2-7; weak D call: TRBD2 (6 bases). Germline V gives CDR1 LGHDT, CDR2 YNNKEL (reference sequence). The CDR3 contains 15 residues. V was clipped by 5 bases and J by 4 bases, with 18 bases between them. DNA for the CDR3: TGTGCCAGCAGCTCAGACGGGGGTAAGGGGTACGAGCAGTACTTC. Amino acids: CASSSDGGKGYEQYF.

This sequence joins TRBV29-1 and TRBJ1-2, with unresolved D. The germline CDR1 and CDR2 sequences are SQVTM and ANQGSEA. With 5 bases removed from V and 5 bases from J, the gap between germline ends came to 12 bases. The CDR3 runs 12 residues. The CDR3 spells CSVRDGIYGYTF. As DNA, the CDR3 is TGCAGCGTTCGAGACGGTATATATGGCTACACCTTC. Full variable domain (rest looked up from reference TRBV29-1 and TRBJ1-2): SAVISQKPSRDICQRGTSLTIQCQVDSQVTMMFWYRQQPGQSLTLIATANQGSEATYESGFVIDKFPISRPNLTFSTLTVSNMSPEDSSIYLCSVRDGIYGYTFGSGTRLTVV.

This chain connects TRBV9 to TRBJ1-1, with a tentative D call TRBD1 (5 bases). Trimming stripped 0 bases from V and 5 bases from J, with 11 bases between. The CDR3 covers 14 residues. The germline CDR1 and CDR2 sequences are SGDLS and YYNGEE. The DNA for the CDR3 is TGTGCCAGCAGCGTAGACAGGCGAGAGACTGAAGCTTTCTTT. This gives the protein CASSVDRRETEAFF.

In its sample, this clone was seen once. The chain uses TRBV7-9 and TRBJ1-1; D might be TRBD1 (6 bases). CDR1 and CDR2 from the germline V gene are SEHNR and FQNEAQ (reference sequence). V was pared by 1 base and J by 4 bases, with 10 bases between. The length of the CDR3 is 14 residues. Here the CDR3 DNA reads TGTGCCAGCAGCTTAGGGACAGAAGTCACTGAAGCTTTCTTT. It specifies CASSLGTEVTEAFF.

CDR3 sequence reads: CASSLGTLNTGELFF. The CDR3 nucleotides are TGCGCCAGCAGCTTGGGGACTCTCAACACCGGGGAGCTGTTTTTT. The J gene is TRBJ2-2, the V gene TRBV5-1; maybe TRBD2 (5 bases). Germline values: CDR1 SGHRS, CDR2 YFSETQ. Deletions cut 0 bases from V and 2 bases from J, with 8 bases between. The CDR3 has 15 amino acids. The full variable domain, completed using reference TRBV5-1 and TRBJ2-2, is KAGVTQTPRYLIKTRGQQVTLSCSPISGHRSVSWYQQTPGQGLQFLFEYFSETQRNKGNFPGRFSGRQFSNSRSEMNVSTLELGDSALYLCASSLGTLNTGELFFGEGSRLTVL.

The V gene is TRBV11-2, the J gene TRBJ2-3; 11 positions agree with TRBD2. V dropped 5 bases and J dropped 2; count of bases not matched to a gene: 6. Germline values: CDR1 SGHAT, CDR2 FQNNGV. The CDR3 consists of 16 residues. CDR3 sequence (DNA): TGTGCCAGCAGCCAGGGGACTAGCGGATACACAGATACGCAGTATTTT. Its protein product is CASSQGTSGYTDTQYF. The variable domain in full, with the rest retrieved from reference TRBV11-2 and TRBJ2-3, is EAGVAQSPRYKIIEKRQSVAFWCNPISGHATLYWYQQILGQGPKLLIQFQNNGVVDDSQLPKDRFSAERLKGVDSTLKIQPAKLEDSAVYLCASSQGTSGYTDTQYFGPGTRLTVL.

V is TRBV7-2 and J is TRBJ1-2, with 7 bases matching TRBD1. The V and J ends lost 3 bases and 7 bases, in that order; junction bases with no gene match: 5. This CDR3 has 13 amino acids. Germline V gene sequence: CDR1 SGHTA, CDR2 FQGNSA. The CDR3 sequence: CASSFRGVIGYTF. The CDR3 DNA sequence: TGTGCCAGCAGCTTCAGGGGGGTAATTGGCTACACCTTC.

V is TRBV3-1 (or the pseudogene TRBV3-2) and J is TRBJ2-2; the D is unclear. Per the germline V gene, CDR1 is LGHDT and CDR2 is YNNKEL (reference sequence). Trimming pared 0 bases from V and 7 bases from J, leaving 3 bases between. The CDR3 totals 12 residues. The CDR3 DNA follows: TGTGCCAGCAGCCAAGACGGCGGGGAGCTGTTTTTT. Protein product: CASSQDGGELFF.

This clone was detected a few times. The chain is built from TRBV4-3 and TRBJ1-2, with D hard to call. This CDR3 region has 15 residues. CDR1 is LGHNA and CDR2 is YSLEER in the germline V gene. The V end was cut by 1 base, the J end by 1 base, with 10 bases between. The DNA for the CDR3 is TGCGCCAGCAGCCAAGGACGGGGTTATAACTATGGCTACACCTTC. It translates to CASSQGRGYNYGYTF.

The chain recombines TRBV7-6 with TRBJ2-1, with TRBD2 as a possible D gene (5 bases). Germline V CDR1 and CDR2: SGHVS, FNYEAQ. Trimming took off 4 bases at V and 4 bases at J, with 14 bases between the two ends. The CDR3 covers 15 residues. CDR3 sequence (DNA): TGTGCCAGCAGCTCACGGGTGGGGAGATACAATGAGCAGTTCTTC. Protein: CASSSRVGRYNEQFF.

This clone showed up just once. This chain uses TRBV5-4 with TRBJ2-2; D is possibly TRBD1 or TRBD2 (5 bases each). This CDR3 is built from 19 residues. The V gene lost 6 bases and the J gene lost 5 bases, with 29 bases spanning the gap. Germline loops: CDR1 SGHNT, CDR2 YYREEE (reference sequence). DNA for the CDR3: TGTGCCAGCACCCCGAGGCCCGCGCGCACCGGGGCCTATACCGGGGAGCTGTTTTTT. It encodes CASTPRPARTGAYTGELFF.

This chain links TRBV4-1 with TRBJ2-2; TRBD1 agrees at 8 bases. V gave up 2 bases and J gave up 7 bases; unmatched junction bases: 6. Germline V gene sequence: CDR1 MGHRA, CDR2 YSYEKL. The CDR3 loop spans 15 amino acids. CDR3 loop: CASSQLTGGNGELFF. Written as DNA, the CDR3 is TGCGCCAGCAGCCAATTAACAGGGGGGAACGGGGAGCTGTTTTTT.

The gene calls are TRBV5-5 and TRBJ1-1, with 7 nucleotides matching TRBD1. The CDR3 covers 15 residues. The V gene's germline CDR1 is SGHKS and CDR2 YYEKEE (reference sequence). J was trimmed by 4 bases and V by 3 bases; bases with no gene match: 9. The CDR3 here is CASSSRDSSGTEAFF. The CDR3 DNA is TGTGCCAGCAGCTCCCGGGACAGCAGTGGCACTGAAGCTTTCTTT.

The chain links TRBV6-5 to TRBJ1-4; D uncertain. Germline CDR1 and CDR2: MNHEY and SVGAGI. V was cut by 6 bases and J by 8 bases, with 7 bases left in between. This CDR3 is 11 amino acids long. CDR3 region: CASSLHEKLFF. In nucleotides, the CDR3 is TGTGCCAGCAGCCTACACGAAAAACTGTTTTTT.

CDR3 amino acids: CASSSGQGAFSGNTIYF. The CDR3 nucleotides read TGTGCCAGCAGTTCGGGACAGGGGGCCTTCTCTGGAAACACCATATATTTT. The V call is TRBV28, the J call TRBJ1-3; 12 bases fit TRBD1. Germline V gives CDR1 MDHEN, CDR2 SYDVKM. Trimming cost V 4 bases and J 0 bases; bases outside gene matches: 4. The CDR3 loop spans 17 amino acids.

The chain recombines TRBV12-3 or TRBV12-4 with TRBJ2-2; D is unclear. V was shortened by 5 bases and J by 4 bases, with 5 bases between the two germline ends. The length of the CDR3 is 12 residues. The CDR3 is CASSRVTGELFF. The CDR3 DNA follows: TGTGCCAGCAGTAGGGTCACCGGGGAGCTGTTTTTT.

The gene calls are TRBV12-3 or TRBV12-4 and TRBJ1-1; TRBD1 is a possible D gene (5 bases). V was cut by 3 bases and J by 5 bases, with 10 bases left in between. This CDR3 is 13 amino acids long. This CDR3 is CASSLGRETEAFF. In DNA, the CDR3 is TGTGCCAGCAGTTTGGGCAGGGAGACTGAAGCTTTCTTT.

The gene calls are TRBV29-1 and TRBJ1-3; no reliable D call. The V end was cut by 4 bases, the J end by 0 bases, with 10 bases between. Germline CDR1 reads SQVTM; CDR2 reads ANQGSEA. The CDR3 totals 14 residues. The CDR3 DNA reads TGCAGCGTTGTAGTAAACCTCTCTGGAAACACCATATATTTT. Amino acids: CSVVVNLSGNTIYF.

CDR3 sequence reads: CASSTDRGHEQFF. DNA of the CDR3: TGTGCCAGCAGCACCGACAGGGGGCATGAGCAGTTCTTC. This chain joins TRBV7-2 and TRBJ2-1, with TRBD1 matching 10 bases. The germline CDR1 and CDR2 sequences are SGHTA and FQGNSA. CDR3 size: 13 residues. After removal of 5 bases from V and 8 bases from J, the junction contained 3 bases not matched to a gene.

V gene TRBV20-1 combines with J gene TRBJ1-1; D unclear. This CDR3 spans 15 amino acids. From germline, CDR1 is DFQATT and CDR2 SNEGSKA (reference sequence). V shed 3 bases and J shed 0 bases, with 14 bases lying between them. CDR3 coding DNA: TGCAGTGCTAGTGATCCGGACTCCTTGAACACTGAAGCTTTCTTT. It translates to CSASDPDSLNTEAFF.

The chain recombines TRBV19 with TRBJ2-1, with 8 nucleotides matching TRBD2. This CDR3 is built from 15 residues. Trimming took 3 bases from V and 9 from J; bases not matched to a gene: 10. The germline CDR1 and CDR2 sequences are LNHDA and SQIVND (reference sequence). Here the CDR3 DNA reads TGTGCCAGTAGTATGCCGGGACTAGGGAGGGGTGAGCAGTTCTTC. Its translation: CASSMPGLGRGEQFF.

The chain combines TRBV7-3 with TRBJ1-1, with D tentatively TRBD1 (5 bases). The CDR3 has 15 amino acids. In germline, CDR1 is SGHTA, CDR2 FQGTGA. Trimming cost V 2 bases and J 1 base, with 11 bases left between them. The CDR3 sequence is CASSLGGGANTEAFF. CDR3 nucleotides: TGTGCCAGCAGCTTAGGCGGGGGAGCGAACACTGAAGCTTTCTTT. Filled out from reference TRBV7-3 and TRBJ1-1, the complete variable domain reads GAGVSQTPSNKVTEKGKYVELRCDPISGHTALYWYRQSLGQGPEFLIYFQGTGAADDSGLPNDRFFAVRPEGSVSTLKIQRTERGDSAVYLCASSLGGGANTEAFFGQGTRLTVV.

The V and J genes are TRBV7-2 and TRBJ1-5; 8 bases are a match to TRBD1. Germline lookup yields CDR1 SGHTA and CDR2 FQGNSA. V shed 2 bases, J shed 7 bases, and the junction held 19 bases outside the gene matches. The CDR3 is 19 amino acids. The CDR3 nucleotides are TGTGCCAGCAGCTTAACCGGTGGCAGGGGGCGCCCGGGTCTACAGCCCCAGCATTTT. Encoded protein: CASSLTGGRGRPGLQPQHF.

This clone appeared once. The chain links TRBV18 to TRBJ2-5; TRBD2 matches 10 bases. The CDR3 extends over 15 amino acids. V gave up 4 bases and J gave up 5 bases; unmatched junction bases: 7. Germline values: CDR1 KGHSH, CDR2 LQKENI. CDR3 amino acids: CASSRLAGVRETQYF. CDR3 sequence (DNA): TGTGCCAGCTCACGTCTAGCGGGAGTACGGGAGACCCAGTACTTC.

This clone is a singleton in its sample. V is TRBV4-3 and J is TRBJ1-2, with 11 bases identical to TRBD1. Losses at the gene ends were 0 bases for V and 8 bases for J; bases not matched to a gene: 8. The CDR3 contains 16 residues. Germline CDR1 LGHNA, CDR2 YSLEER. CDR3 nucleotides: TGCGCCAGCAGCCAAGATAGCGGACAGGGGGCTAAAGGCTACACCTTC. Amino acids: CASSQDSGQGAKGYTF.